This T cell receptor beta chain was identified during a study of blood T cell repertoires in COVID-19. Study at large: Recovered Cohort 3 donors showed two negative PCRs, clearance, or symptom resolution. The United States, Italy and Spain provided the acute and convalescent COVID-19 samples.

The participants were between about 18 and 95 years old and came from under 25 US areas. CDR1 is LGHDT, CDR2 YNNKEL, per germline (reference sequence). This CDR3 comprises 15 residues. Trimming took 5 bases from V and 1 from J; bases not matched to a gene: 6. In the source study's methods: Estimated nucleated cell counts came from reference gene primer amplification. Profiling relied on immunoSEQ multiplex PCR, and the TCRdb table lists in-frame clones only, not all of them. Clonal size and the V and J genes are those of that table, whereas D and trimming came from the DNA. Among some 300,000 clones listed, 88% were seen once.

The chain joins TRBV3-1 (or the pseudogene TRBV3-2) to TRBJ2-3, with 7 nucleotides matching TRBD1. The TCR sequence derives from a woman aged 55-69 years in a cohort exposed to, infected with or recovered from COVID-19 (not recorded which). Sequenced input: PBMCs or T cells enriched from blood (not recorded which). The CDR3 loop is CASSSRDRRTDTQYF. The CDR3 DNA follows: TGTGCCAGCAGCTCCCGGGACAGACGCACAGATACGCAGTATTTT.